Detailed here is one TCR beta chain. Germline loops: CDR1 SGHRS, CDR2 YFSETQ. This CDR3 has 13 amino acids. Trimming took off 4 bases at V and 1 base at J, with 8 bases between the two ends. These data are taken from a study of blood T cell repertoires in COVID-19. In the study overall: The origin of the acute and convalescent COVID-19 samples was the United States, Italy and Spain.

All recovered Cohort 3 donors got two negative PCRs, got clearance, or saw symptom resolution. Only in-frame clones appear in the TCRdb table, and some are missing; sequencing was by immunoSEQ multiplex PCR. The sample gives more than 150,000 clones, 82% of which show up once; 12% is in the top ten. J is TRBJ1-1 and V is TRBV5-1; D possibly corresponds to TRBD1 (5 bases). The receptor was isolated from a man aged 40-55 years who had recovered from COVID-19. The sequenced sample was PBMCs or T cells enriched from blood (not recorded which). The CDR3 is CASSGQWNTEAFF. CDR3 DNA: TGCGCCAGCAGCGGACAATGGAACACTGAAGCTTTCTTT.